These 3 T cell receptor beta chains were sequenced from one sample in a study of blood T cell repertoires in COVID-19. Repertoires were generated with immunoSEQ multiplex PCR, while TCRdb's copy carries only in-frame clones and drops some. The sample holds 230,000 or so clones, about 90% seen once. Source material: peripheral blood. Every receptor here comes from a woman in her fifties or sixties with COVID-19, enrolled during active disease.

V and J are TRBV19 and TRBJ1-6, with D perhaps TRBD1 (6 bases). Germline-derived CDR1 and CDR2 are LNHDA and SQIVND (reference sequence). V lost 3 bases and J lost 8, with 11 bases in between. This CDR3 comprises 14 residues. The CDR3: CASSMSRGDSPLHF. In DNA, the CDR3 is TGTGCCAGTAGTATGAGCAGGGGAGATTCACCCCTCCACTTT.

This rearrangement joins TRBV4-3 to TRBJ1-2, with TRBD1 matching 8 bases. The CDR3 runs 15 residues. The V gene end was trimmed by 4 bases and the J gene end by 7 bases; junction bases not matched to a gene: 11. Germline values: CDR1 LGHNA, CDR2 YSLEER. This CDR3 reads CASSRTPGGAGGYTF. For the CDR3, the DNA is TGCGCCAGCAGCCGAACACCAGGGGGCGCGGGTGGCTACACCTTC.

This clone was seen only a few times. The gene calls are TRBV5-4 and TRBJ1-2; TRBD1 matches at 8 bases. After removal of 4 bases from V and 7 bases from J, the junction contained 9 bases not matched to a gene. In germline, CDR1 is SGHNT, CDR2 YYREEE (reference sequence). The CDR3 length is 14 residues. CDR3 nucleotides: TGTGCCAGCAGCCTACAGGGGGTTTTTTTTGGCTACACCTTC. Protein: CASSLQGVFFGYTF.